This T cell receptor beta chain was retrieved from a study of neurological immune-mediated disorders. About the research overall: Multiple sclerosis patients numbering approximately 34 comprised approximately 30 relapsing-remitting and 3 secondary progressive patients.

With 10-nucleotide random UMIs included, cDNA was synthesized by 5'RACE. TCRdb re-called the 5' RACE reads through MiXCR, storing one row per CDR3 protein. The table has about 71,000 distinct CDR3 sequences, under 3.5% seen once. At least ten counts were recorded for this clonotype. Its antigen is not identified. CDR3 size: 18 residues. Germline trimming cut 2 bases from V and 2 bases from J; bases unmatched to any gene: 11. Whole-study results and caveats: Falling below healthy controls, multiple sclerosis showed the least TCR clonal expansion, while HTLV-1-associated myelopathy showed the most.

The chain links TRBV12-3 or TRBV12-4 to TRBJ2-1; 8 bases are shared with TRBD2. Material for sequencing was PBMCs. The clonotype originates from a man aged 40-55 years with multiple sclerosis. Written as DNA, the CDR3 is TGTGCCAGCAGTTTAAAAGCGGGAGCGGTCGACCCCTACAATGAGCAGTTCTTC. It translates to CASSLKAGAVDPYNEQFF.